The clone carrying this TCR beta chain was recorded many times. V lost 0 bases, J lost 4 bases, and 12 bases lay in between. The CDR3 loop spans 15 amino acids. Germline V gene lookup returns CDR1 MGHRA and CDR2 YSYEKL. Amplified TCR beta CDR3 regions were obtained using RNA transcripts as template. In the first round, RT-PCR was carried out with HTBI primers, and a multiplex PCR formed the second round. TCRdb reprocessed the multiplex PCR reads with MiXCR, giving one entry per CDR3 protein. Of roughly 400,000 distinct CDR3 sequences detected, approximately 15% appear once; the ten largest clones hold about 7%. These data are taken from a study of Graves' ophthalmopathy and Graves' hyperthyroidism.

Sequencing used peripheral blood. The TCR comes from a woman aged 18-30 years with stable Graves' hyperthyroidism. The chain carries TRBV4-1 and TRBJ1-2; D is possibly TRBD1 (6 bases). The CDR3 DNA reads TGCGCCAGCAGCCAAGATAGGACAGCTCTCTATGGCTACACCTTC. Amino acid sequence: CASSQDRTALYGYTF.